This entry lists 17 T cell receptor beta chains sequenced from one sample in a study of human T cells and chemical hapten exposure. Time point indicated: patch test 3, about 24 weeks after DPC sensitization. Regarding treatment: therapeutic diphenylcyclopropenone sensitization with weekly scalp DPC. TCRdb reprocessed the RACE reads with MiXCR, giving one entry per CDR3 protein. This sample has about 90,000 distinct CDR3 sequences; 11% occur once, and the top ten carry roughly 1%. The material was whole blood, obtained in connection with sensitization to the hapten diphenylcyclopropenone (DPC). All receptors come from a woman aged 25-40 years with alopecia areata. Some clones in this sample may be carry-over from other donors' samples.

This clonotype was seen at least ten times. The chain couples TRBV4-3 to TRBJ2-1; tentative D call: TRBD2 (6 bases). The germline V gene has CDR1 LGHNA and CDR2 YSLEER. With 5 bases removed from V and 7 bases from J, the gap between germline ends came to 12 bases. This CDR3 is built from 13 residues. The CDR3 region is CASSSRLENEQFF. The CDR3 nucleotides are TGCGCCAGCAGCTCTCGACTAGAAAATGAGCAGTTCTTC.

The genes are TRBV7-2 and TRBJ1-1; 7 bases fit TRBD1. CDR3 length: 16 residues. Trimming removed 3 bases from V and 5 bases from J; junction bases left unmatched: 12. CDR1 and CDR2 from the germline V gene are SGHTA and FQGNSA. This chain's CDR3 is CASSFGGDRAGTEAFF. CDR3 nucleotides: TGTGCCAGCAGCTTCGGCGGCGACAGGGCGGGGACTGAAGCTTTCTTT.

The V gene is TRBV5-1, the J gene TRBJ2-3; D possibly corresponds to TRBD1 (5 bases). This CDR3 spans 16 amino acids. Per germline, CDR1 SGHRS and CDR2 YFSETQ. V shed 2 bases and J shed 1 base, with 14 bases lying between them. The DNA for the CDR3 is TGCGCCAGCAGCTTTCAGGGTTCGGTGGGCACAGATACGCAGTATTTT. Its translation is CASSFQGSVGTDTQYF. The variable domain in full, with the rest retrieved from reference TRBV5-1 and TRBJ2-3, is KAGVTQTPRYLIKTRGQQVTLSCSPISGHRSVSWYQQTPGQGLQFLFEYFSETQRNKGNFPGRFSGRQFSNSRSEMNVSTLELGDSALYLCASSFQGSVGTDTQYFGPGTRLTVL.

Many counts were recorded for this clonotype. This rearrangement joins TRBV13 to TRBJ1-2, with 10 bases lining up with TRBD1. Germline loops: CDR1 PRHDT, CDR2 FYEKMQ (reference sequence). This CDR3 comprises 17 residues. Trimming removed 1 base from V and 2 bases from J; junction bases left unmatched: 7. The CDR3 DNA sequence: TGTGCCAGCAGCTTAGTGCGGGGACAGGGGATGAACTATGGCTACACCTTC. Residues: CASSLVRGQGMNYGYTF.

This clonotype has at least ten counts. The chain uses TRBV12-3 or TRBV12-4 and TRBJ2-1; 9 positions match TRBD1. The CDR3 runs 12 residues. Trimming at V came to 7 bases and at J to 8 bases, leaving 3 bases not matched to a gene. DNA of the CDR3: TGTGCCAGCAATAGACAGGGGGATGAGCAGTTCTTC. Amino acid sequence: CASNRQGDEQFF.

At least ten counts were recorded for this clonotype. This chain uses TRBV28 with TRBJ1-5; the D is unclear. CDR3 size: 16 residues. V was clipped by 3 bases and J by 4 bases, with 16 bases between them. From germline, CDR1 is MDHEN and CDR2 SYDVKM. In DNA form, the CDR3 reads TGTGCCAGCAGTTTTGTGGAACAGCCCATTAATCAGCCCCAGCATTTT. It specifies CASSFVEQPINQPQHF. Based on the CDR3 plus reference TRBV28 and TRBJ1-5, the full variable domain is DVKVTQSSRYLVKRTGEKVFLECVQDMDHENMFWYRQDPGLGLRLIYFSYDVKMKEKGDIPEGYSVSREKKERFSLILESASTNQTSMYLCASSFVEQPINQPQHFGDGTRLSIL.

This clonotype was counted ten times or more. The genes are TRBV5-4 and TRBJ2-6; unclear D gene. Trimming took off 4 bases at V and 0 bases at J, with 5 bases between the two ends. The CDR3 loop spans 14 amino acids. Germline assignment: CDR1 SGHNT and CDR2 YYREEE (reference sequence). The CDR3 sequence: CASSQPSGANVLTF. Here the CDR3 DNA reads TGTGCCAGCAGCCAGCCCTCTGGGGCCAACGTCCTGACTTTC.

Many counts were recorded for this clonotype. The rearrangement links TRBV29-1 to TRBJ1-3; D possibly corresponds to TRBD1 (5 bases). V was clipped by 4 bases and J by 2 bases, with 12 bases between them. From germline, CDR1 is SQVTM and CDR2 ANQGSEA. The CDR3 has 14 amino acids. As DNA, the CDR3 is TGCAGCGTTGTCGTCGGGGGAACTGGAAACACCATATATTTT. Amino acids: CSVVVGGTGNTIYF.

This chain connects TRBV10-1 to TRBJ1-6, with 9 bases lining up with TRBD1. Germline V gene sequence: CDR1 WNHNN, CDR2 SYGVQD (reference sequence). This CDR3 spans 16 amino acids. Trimming at V came to 7 bases and at J to 3 bases, leaving 7 bases not matched to a gene. CDR3 sequence (DNA): TGCGCCAGCATTCCGGACAGGGGCGGCTATAATTCACCCCTCCACTTT. Its protein is CASIPDRGGYNSPLHF.

This clonotype was picked up many times. The rearrangement uses TRBV28 and TRBJ2-7; TRBD1 agrees at 7 bases. Germline values: CDR1 MDHEN, CDR2 SYDVKM. J gave up 2 bases and V 6 bases, and 13 bases lay outside the gene matches. The CDR3 sequence is 16 residues long. CDR3 nucleotides: TGTGCCAGCAGCCCCGGGACAGCATCTGGCCCCTACGAGCAGTACTTC. Protein sequence: CASSPGTASGPYEQYF.

This clonotype was counted many times. The chain joins TRBV4-3 to TRBJ2-6, with 7 bases identical to TRBD2. The length of the CDR3 is 18 residues. V lost 4 bases and J lost 0; bases outside the gene matches: 9. CDR1 LGHNA and CDR2 YSLEER come from the germline V gene. In nucleotides, the CDR3 is TGCGCCAGCAGCCCCTCATTTGGGGGGGGCTCTGGGGCCAACGTCCTGACTTTC. Translating it yields CASSPSFGGGSGANVLTF.

This clonotype has ten or more counts. The V and J genes are TRBV11-2 and TRBJ2-1, with 9 bases aligning to TRBD2. The germline gives CDR1 SGHAT, CDR2 FQNNGV. The CDR3 sequence is 13 residues long. J lost 7 bases, V lost 4 bases, and 2 bases had no gene match. Written as DNA, the CDR3 is TGTGCCAGCAGCTCGGGACTAGCAAATGAGCAGTTCTTC. It specifies CASSSGLANEQFF.

This chain uses TRBV7-9 with TRBJ2-7; D unresolved. The germline gives CDR1 SEHNR, CDR2 FQNEAQ (reference sequence). V was clipped by 2 bases and J by 3 bases, with 11 bases between them. The CDR3 totals 14 residues. The CDR3 here is CASSLTLRSYEQYF. The CDR3 region has the DNA TGTGCCAGCAGCTTAACTCTAAGGAGCTACGAGCAGTACTTC.

The rearrangement uses TRBV5-4 and TRBJ2-3; D possibly matches TRBD1 or TRBD2 (5 bases each). The CDR3 covers 15 residues. The V gene lost 3 bases and the J gene lost 0 bases, with 11 bases spanning the gap. Germline CDR1 reads SGHNT; CDR2 reads YYREEE (reference sequence). The CDR3 DNA reads TGTGCCAGCAGCTCCGCCCGGGGCAGCACAGATACGCAGTATTTT. This sequence encodes CASSSARGSTDTQYF. Variable domain in full (rest from reference TRBV5-4 and TRBJ2-3): ETGVTQSPTHLIKTRGQQVTLRCSSQSGHNTVSWYQQALGQGPQFIFQYYREEENGRGNFPPRFSGLQFPNYSSELNVNALELDDSALYLCASSSARGSTDTQYFGPGTRLTVL.

This clonotype came up many times. This chain connects TRBV18 to TRBJ1-2; no definite D call. The CDR3 consists of 15 residues. CDR1 is KGHSH and CDR2 is LQKENI in the germline V gene. V lost 0 bases and J 4 bases, leaving 12 bases between the germline ends. The CDR3 region is CASSPPDGRSYGYTF. The DNA for the CDR3 is TGTGCCAGCTCACCACCGGACGGCAGATCCTATGGCTACACCTTC.

This clonotype has ten or more counts. The chain combines TRBV30 with TRBJ2-7, with TRBD2 matching 9 bases. The V gene's germline CDR1 is GTSNPN and CDR2 SVGIG (reference sequence). The CDR3 contains 16 residues. With 3 bases clipped from V and 6 bases from J, the junction kept 15 bases outside the gene matches. CDR3 sequence: CAWSPAVASGEGEQYV. The CDR3 nucleotides are TGTGCCTGGAGCCCCGCCGTCGCTAGCGGGGAGGGCGAGCAGTACGTC.

This clonotype has at least ten counts. The chain employs TRBV7-6 and TRBJ2-5; D is possibly TRBD2 (6 bases). CDR3 length: 13 residues. Trimming took 4 bases from V and 2 from J, leaving 8 bases between them. CDR1 SGHVS and CDR2 FNYEAQ come from the germline V gene. In nucleotides, the CDR3 is TGTGCCAGCAGCTCGGGACTTCAAGAGACCCAGTACTTC. Protein product: CASSSGLQETQYF.